These T cell receptor beta chains were read from a single sample in a study of cytomegalovirus exposure and HLA in healthy donors. The table came from immunoSEQ multiplex PCR; TCRdb's copy has only in-frame clones and leaves some out. The table lists under 200,000 clones, roughly 73% of them singletons. Material for sequencing was PBMCs. These receptors all come from a woman in her 30s in good health and CMV-seronegative. CDR3s leave out the opening cysteine and the closing phenylalanine or tryptophan.

V	J	CDR3
TRBV28	TRBJ1-6	ASSTHTGLDSPLH
TRBV2	TRBJ1-3	ASSSFTGDSGNTIY
TRBV28	TRBJ1-1	ASRRQENTEAF
TRBV18	TRBJ1-4	ASSPVKGVATNEKLF
TRBV7-7	TRBJ2-3	ASSLGTLSTDTQY
TRBV28	TRBJ2-1	ASSSHRLAGGSYEQF
TRBV18	TRBJ2-7	ASSPPGQVQPPY
TRBV2	TRBJ1-5	ASSDGSSNQPQH
TRBV19	TRBJ2-1	ASSIERLAGEQF
TRBV20-1	TRBJ2-3	SASLGGTQY
TRBV7-9	TRBJ2-1	ASNPTGHYNEQF
TRBV19	TRBJ1-2	ASSIAMTGEVGYT
TRBV28	TRBJ2-7	ASSFGGAGRYEQY
TRBV30	TRBJ1-6	AWSKGTDYNSPLH
TRBV7-6	TRBJ2-5	ASSSLTSGETQY
TRBV19	TRBJ2-1	ASSITVEQF
TRBV6-1	TRBJ2-7	ASSNRDRVYEQY
TRBV5-1	TRBJ1-1	ASSLLSGTGGKAF
TRBV27	TRBJ2-2	ASSPYGLAGITGELF
TRBV30	TRBJ1-6	AWRRDSPLH
TRBV29-1	TRBJ1-1	SVCTGDPEAF
TRBV6-1	TRBJ2-7	ASNRDPSSYEQY
TRBV19	TRBJ1-2	ASSILVNYGYT
TRBV11-2	TRBJ1-5	ASSPGGTRDQPQH
TRBV7-6	TRBJ2-1	ASGRGVEQF
TRBV15	TRBJ1-4	ATSRRTGKGVNEKLF
TRBV28	TRBJ2-3	ASSLWGQSGNTDTQY
TRBV9	TRBJ1-1	ASSVFGGPQSTGEAF
TRBV28	TRBJ2-5	ASSARVYQETQY
TRBV30	NA	AWSKQGYEQY
TRBV10-3	TRBJ2-1	ATRTVKGDEQF
TRBV15	TRBJ1-4	ATSRDSQGASEKLF
TRBV6-6	TRBJ2-1	ASSYSREYEQF
TRBV27	TRBJ1-5	ASSLREDQPQH
TRBV2	TRBJ1-1	ASSVPEQGYDTEAF
TRBV10-3	TRBJ2-7	AISESTGRYEQY
TRBV7-9	TRBJ2-7	ASSLAGSGGAGQY
TRBV6-4	TRBJ2-3	ASSDSYTTDTQY
TRBV18	TRBJ2-2	ASSPVAGSSTGELF
TRBV2	TRBJ2-3	AIHPGGRTDTQY
TRBV7-8	TRBJ2-7	ASSLRTGPYEQY
TRBV19	TRBJ1-4	ASSLFLRDEKLF
TRBV5-1	TRBJ2-3	ASSFFEGGGTDTQY
TRBV2	TRBJ1-6	ASSGAGGSNSPLH
TRBV27	TRBJ1-2	ASSSSGTGGLGYT
TRBV12-5	TRBJ2-1	ASGSQLGGEQF
TRBV5-1	TRBJ1-6	ASSLNIRGSYNSPLH